This T cell receptor (beta chain) was obtained from a study of shared clonotypes between healthy human individuals. Study details: Two women and three men aged 18 to 49 served as donors.

Comment on this clone: Other nucleotide sequences in the sample specify the same CDR3.

The V gene end was trimmed by 0 bases and the J gene end by 3 bases; junction bases not matched to a gene: 2. The CDR3 contains 16 residues. The germline V gene encodes CDR1 SGDLS and CDR2 YYNGEE. Here immunoSEQ multiplex PCR was the method, and the copy in TCRdb shows in-frame clones only, minus some. The sample comprises about a million clones, 60% to 85% of which are singletons, and approximately 0.9% rests with the top ten. Sequencing was done on a sample of memory CD4+ T cells from PBMCs. Subset: CD45RA-negative fraction. The clonotype originates from a man between 18 and 29 years old in good health. Some clones in this sample may be carry-over from other donors' samples. The chain has TRBV9 and TRBJ2-3; 12 bases map to TRBD2. The CDR3 DNA follows: TGTGCCAGCAGCGTAGCCGGGACTAGCGGGACAGATACGCAGTATTTT. It codes for CASSVAGTSGTDTQYF.